This T cell receptor beta chain was observed in a study of blood T cells in healthy people across ages. Using a J-beta primer mix together with a sample-barcoded 5' primer, a second PCR was run for roughly 7 to 12 cycles. Using its own MiXCR run on the 5' RACE reads, TCRdb lists one record per CDR3 protein. The sample contains around 1,000,000 distinct CDR3 sequences, 20% to 25% of which appear only once. CDR3 length equals 16 residues. V lost 5 bases, J lost 0 bases, and 16 bases lay in between. This clonotype appeared a single time. These data also featured in a second study, about T cells of mothers and their children. Turning to that study: Thymic selection shapes TCR recombination output in related pairs, and it does so similarly in unrelated pairs.

The sample was blood. The TCR was taken from a girl aged 2 to 10 in good health. The V call is TRBV12-3 or TRBV12-4, the J call TRBJ1-1; D might be TRBD1 (6 bases). The CDR3 DNA reads TGTGCCAGCAGTGTGGACAGATTTTCTCTGAACACTGAAGCTTTCTTT. It yields the protein CASSVDRFSLNTEAFF.